This entry features one T cell receptor beta chain sequence. The data belong to a study of OX40 agonist ivuxolimab in advanced cancers. The CDR3 covers 15 residues. The germline V gene has CDR1 SGHTA and CDR2 FQGTGA. The germline V and J ends were trimmed by 5 bases and 3 bases, with 13 bases remaining between them. Profiling relied on immunoSEQ multiplex PCR, and the TCRdb table lists in-frame clones only, not all of them. The table records 95,000 to 110,000 clones, 91% of them present only once. Sequences were derived from CD4+ or CD8+ T cells sorted from blood, sampled in a trial of the OX40 agonist ivuxolimab. This clonotype was sampled from an adult with an advanced solid tumor such as melanoma, head and neck, liver or kidney cancer. The J gene is TRBJ2-2, the V gene TRBV7-3, with D perhaps assigned TRBD1 or TRBD2 (5 bases each). The CDR3 is CASSLLGDDTGELFF. CDR3 bases: TGTGCCAGCAGCCTCTTGGGGGATGACACCGGGGAGCTGTTTTTT.